The T cell receptor (beta chain) under discussion was sequenced for a study of blood T cells in healthy people across ages (dated by TCRdb to the mid-2010s). General notes on the study: In model experiments, template switching captured roughly one uniquely barcoded TCR beta cDNA molecule for every two T cells. To track age-related changes in TCR beta repertoire diversity, the study relied on deep sequencing normalized with unique cDNA molecular identifiers. The donors were divided into four age groups: young (average around 17 years), middle-aged (around 37), aged (about 61) and long-lived (more than 75). To avoid experimental bias, donors of different ages were spread randomly across the sequencing lanes. Two additional independent replicas of 1 million unique cDNA reads from the same blood draw were analyzed for two donors (one aged 18 to 29 and one aged 80 or older).

The CDR3 measures 14 amino acids from cysteine to phenylalanine. Only the CDR3 part of the read is kept: 42 bases, read in frame from the first base. Taken from the germline V gene, the CDR1 and CDR2 loops are MNHEY and SVGAGI. The method was 5' RACE. Sequencing relied on an Illumina HiSeq 2500. A second PCR of about 6 to 11 cycles was run with a J-beta primer mix and a sample-barcoded 5' primer. A unique molecular identifier was introduced onto each TCR beta cDNA molecule by a template-switch 5' adaptor carrying 12 random nucleotides. Each sample yielded at least 2.5 million CDR3-containing paired-end reads. All of the RNA was converted into first-strand cDNA using the Mint cDNA synthesis kit, with a TRBC-specific oligonucleotide serving as the primer. All cDNA was treated with uracil-DNA glycosylase and then went through a first 18-cycle PCR with the universal primers M1SS and BC2_uni_R. The paper's data handling went like this. Normalization of each sample was performed by random selection of 1 million high-quality reads, each carrying a distinct molecular identifier. Instead of being binned into consensus sequences, reads that shared molecular identifiers were thrown out. MiTCR, with a Q25 quality threshold and the strictest error-elimination algorithm, was used for CDR3 identification, clonotype clustering and error correction. A nonparametric unseen species model with Euler transformation was used to estimate a lower bound on total TCR beta diversity. TCRdb redid the processing of the public reads, applying fastp at Q25 and MiXCR, and retained in-frame beta chains. CDR3 protein duplicates are merged, each entry listing the most common genes and DNA. These V and J calls rely on TCRdb rather than the paper's analysis. Here the sample has fewer than 1.5 million distinct CDR3 sequences; around 39% occur a single time. Jointly, the top ten make up roughly 7.7% of the sample.

A note on this clonotype: Its binding antigen is unknown. The junction does not match germline at one end; this may be a read error.

Broad study findings and their caveats: Because the CMV infection status of the donors was unknown, age-related changes in expanded clonotypes may potentially have been confounded. Estimates of total diversity from one million sequenced T cells were regarded as lower bounds and underestimates. Observed TCR beta diversity correlated strongly with the percentage of naive T cells measured by flow cytometry. Compared with the aged group, the long-lived group had more naive CD4+ T cells, fewer expanded clones and increased TCR diversity, suggesting age selection. Bulk unsorted PBMC profiling prevented conclusive comparison of naive and antigen-experienced compartments. Observed TCR beta diversity per million T cells fell roughly linearly with age, and a significant reduction was already apparent by age roughly 40.

Systemically healthy Caucasian individuals from Russia, around 38 in total and aged roughly 6 to 100 years, were included as donors. Each donor gave about 9.8 milliliters of peripheral blood, drawn into EDTA-treated Vacutainer tubes. Ficoll-Paque density-gradient centrifugation was used to isolate PBMCs, with at least 6 million per sample. Trizol reagent was used to extract total RNA from the PBMCs, yielding at least 5.5 micrograms per sample. For every donor, an aliquot of PBMCs went through flow cytometry to measure the percentages of naive CD45RAhigh/CD27high T cells. What was sequenced was blood. This sequence originates from a woman younger than 35 in good health. The rearrangement combines TRBV6-5 with TRBJ2-7; the D gene is not confidently resolved. The sequence in DNA is TGTGTCAGCAGTTACGGAGCCGGCGCCCCCGAGCAGTACTTC. Translated, this gives CVSSYGAGAPEQYF.